This TCR beta chain is drawn from a study of vaccination and CD4 T cells after COVID-19. Across the study: Samples taken post-COVID came a median roughly 100 days after diagnosis, ranging from 35 to 161.

CDR3 length: 15 residues. Germline CDR1 and CDR2: LGHNA and YNFKEQ. Trimming cost V 0 bases and J 5 bases, with 13 bases left between them. With the Oncomine TCR Beta short-read assay, DNA from cultured CD4+ T cells was sequenced. Someone extracted genomic DNA from cultured CD4+ T cells. TCRdb passed the PCR reads through MiXCR, listing each CDR3 protein once. The table has 20,000 to 25,000 distinct CDR3 sequences, approximately 56% seen once. Concerning this clonotype itself: Antigen unknown.

The treatment: approximately 9-day PBMC culture with coronavirus spike peptide pools or control peptides (ViraFEST assay). This TCR was recovered from a human donor who received a COVID-19 vaccine. The specimen was CD4+ T cells from blood, cultured in vitro, collected after SARS-CoV-2 vaccination. This rearrangement joins TRBV4-2 to TRBJ1-1; a weak D match, TRBD1 (5 bases). In DNA, the CDR3 is TGTGCCAGCAGCCAAGATCGCCGGGGCCGAACTGAAGCTTTCTTT. It encodes CASSQDRRGRTEAFF.